This T cell receptor (beta chain) was profiled in a study of CD8+CD57+ T cells in acquired aplastic anemia. Turning to the study itself: Sorted cells (CD4+ and CD8+) yielded DNA amounts that averaged approximately 2.9 ug.

The germline V gene encodes CDR1 DFQATT and CDR2 SNEGSKA (reference sequence). The CDR3 extends over 13 amino acids. V was clipped by 6 bases and J by 0 bases; unmatched bases: 4. It was genomic DNA that served as the template for profiling TCR beta VDJ and CDR3. From the reads, TCRdb called clonotypes with MiXCR, one entry per CDR3 protein. The repertoire holds 150,000 to 200,000 distinct CDR3 sequences, with approximately 49% as singletons. In this sample, this clonotype turned up once. What was sequenced was sorted CD4+, CD8+, or CD8+CD57+ T cells (not recorded which) from PBMCs. The V call is TRBV20-1, the J call TRBJ1-2; TRBD1 matches 7 bases. The sequence derives from a human donor in good health. CDR3 region: CSANDRANYGYTF. CDR3 DNA: TGCAGTGCCAACGACAGGGCTAACTATGGCTACACCTTC.